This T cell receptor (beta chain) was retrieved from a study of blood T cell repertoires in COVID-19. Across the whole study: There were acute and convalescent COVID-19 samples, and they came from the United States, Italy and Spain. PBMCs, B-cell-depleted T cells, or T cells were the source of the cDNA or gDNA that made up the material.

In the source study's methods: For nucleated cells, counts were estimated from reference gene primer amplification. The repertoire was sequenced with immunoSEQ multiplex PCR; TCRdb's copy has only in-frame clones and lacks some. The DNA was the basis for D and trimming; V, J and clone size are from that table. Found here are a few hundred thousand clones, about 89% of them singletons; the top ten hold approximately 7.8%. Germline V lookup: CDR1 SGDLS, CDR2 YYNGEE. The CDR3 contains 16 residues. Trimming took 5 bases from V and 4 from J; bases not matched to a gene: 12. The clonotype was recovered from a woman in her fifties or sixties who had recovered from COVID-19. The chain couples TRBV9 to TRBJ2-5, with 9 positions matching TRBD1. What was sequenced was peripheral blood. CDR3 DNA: TGTGCCAGCAGTCACCGGACAGGGGTAAGAGGAGAGACCCAGTACTTC. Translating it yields CASSHRTGVRGETQYF.